This T cell receptor (beta chain) was sequenced during a study of post-analysis software for immune sequencing data. Notes on the study in general: Several TRBV segments (TRBV5-6, TRBV5-1 and TRBV20-1 among them) occurred more frequently in patients than in controls.

CDR1 and CDR2 (germline): MGHRA, YSYEKL. This CDR3 contains 14 residues. V lost 1 base to trimming and J lost 7 bases, with 11 bases between them. About this clonotype: Its antigen is not known.

Researchers reported that TCR beta cDNA libraries carried unique molecular identifiers. Using its own MiXCR run on the PCR reads, TCRdb lists one record per CDR3 protein. The profile shows hundreds of thousands of distinct CDR3 sequences, 55% to 70% of them singletons. Material for sequencing was blood. The J gene is TRBJ2-1, the V gene TRBV4-1; D is possibly TRBD1 or TRBD2 (6 bases each). The receptor comes from a girl aged 2-9 years with multiple sclerosis. The DNA for the CDR3 is TGCGCCAGCAGCCAAGTCGAAGGGGGGAATGAGCAGTTCTTC. It specifies CASSQVEGGNEQFF.